This T cell receptor (beta chain) was captured by sequencing in a study of cytomegalovirus exposure and HLA in healthy donors. Whole-study findings and limits: The authors later linked a missense DCLRE1C variant to TCR beta V- and J-gene trimming. An ancestry cluster, one associated with Asian ancestry, reportedly showed fewer N-insertions than the 666-donor mean in a later analysis.

Trimming removed 5 bases from V and 3 bases from J; junction bases left unmatched: 11. The V gene's germline CDR1 is LNHDA and CDR2 SQIVND (reference sequence). The CDR3 extends over 16 amino acids. The PCR had 60 Vbeta and 13 Jbeta primers. Generated by immunoSEQ multiplex PCR, the TCRdb table keeps only in-frame clones and is missing some. This table holds some 160,000 clones, 70% to 85% found once. With respect to this clone: What it recognizes is unknown.

The J gene is TRBJ2-7, the V gene TRBV19; 9 bases line up with TRBD1. The sequencing sample was made of PBMCs. The sequence was collected from a male donor in good health and CMV-seronegative. The CDR3 bases are TGTGCCAGTAGTGAGGATGGGGGGACAGGGATCTACGAGCAGTACTTC. This translates into CASSEDGGTGIYEQYF. Based on the CDR3 plus reference TRBV19 and TRBJ2-7, the full variable domain is DGGITQSPKYLFRKEGQNVTLSCEQNLNHDAMYWYRQDPGQGLRLIYYSQIVNDFQKGDIAEGYSVSREKKESFPLTVTSAQKNPTAFYLCASSEDGGTGIYEQYFGPGTRLTVT.